This T cell receptor beta chain was obtained from a study of T cell responses to AZD1222 COVID-19 vaccine. At the level of the study: Both about-4-week and about-12-week second-dose recipients were combined.

The CDR3 has 16 residues. Germline assignment: CDR1 SGHRS and CDR2 YFSETQ. V was trimmed by 4 bases and J by 5 bases, leaving 16 bases between them. Worth noting for this clone: Its antigen is currently unknown.

Libraries were prepared by immunoSEQ multiplex PCR; TCRdb keeps only in-frame clonotypes and omits some of them. The sample holds about 110,000 clones, more than 85% seen once. Broader study findings: Receipt of two AZD1222 doses was followed by a rise in Spike-specific TCR breadth and depth. Repertoire collection took place solely once the T cell response had peaked.

This receptor was taken from an adult in good health. The V and J genes are TRBV5-1 and TRBJ1-6, with unresolved D. Specimen: peripheral blood, collected on day 0 of AZD1222 vaccination. Here the CDR3 DNA reads TGCGCCAGCAGCCCGAGTGGAGGATTTCATAATTCACCCCTCCACTTT. Its protein product is CASSPSGGFHNSPLHF.